The source of this T cell receptor beta chain is a study of T cells in Graves' hyperthyroidism and ophthalmopathy. Study-level results: Ophthalmopathy, which appeared later, was predicted by the model a median around 6 months before onset. Most clonotypes expanded in thyroid above 0.001 were likewise present in blood.

Amplification of TCR beta CDR3 regions used RNA as the template. Initially, a first-round RT-PCR of the TCR CDR3 employed the HTBI primer set. TCRdb ran MiXCR on the multiplex PCR reads and lists one entry per CDR3 protein. The data hold approximately 210,000 distinct CDR3 sequences, with about a sixth observed a single time. Germline V gene lookup returns CDR1 DFQATT and CDR2 SNEGSKA (reference sequence). CDR3 length: 14 residues. V was clipped by 5 bases and J by 5 bases; unmatched bases: 8. This clonotype has at least ten counts. What it binds is unknown. The source of this sequence is a man in his fifties with Graves' hyperthyroidism. The gene calls are TRBV20-1 and TRBJ2-7; TRBD2 agrees at 11 bases. The specimen sequenced was blood. The CDR3 sequence: CSAPTSGSFNEQYF. In nucleotides, the CDR3 is TGCAGTGCTCCCACTAGCGGGAGTTTCAACGAGCAGTACTTC.